These T cell receptor beta chains were read from a single sample in a study of blood T cell repertoires in COVID-19. Here immunoSEQ multiplex PCR was the method, and the copy in TCRdb shows in-frame clones only, minus some. The repertoire has tens of thousands of clones, 65% to 85% of them found once; the top ten carry around 28%. The sample comprised peripheral blood. The origin of the receptors is a human donor in a cohort sampled during active COVID-19. The conserved cysteine and the conserved F or W are not part of the CDR3 here.

cdr3_aa v_call
ASSLRGRGY TRBV28
ASSREFGVLENSPLH TRBV4-2
ASSQDDSSNQPQH TRBV4-1
ASSLGGRGKSSYEQY TRBV5-6
ASSLTSPRLAGDTDTQY TRBV7-3
ASSFARGPSYEQY TRBV11-3
ATRGGRNTEAF TRBV24-1
ASSEPAGFGYT TRBV19
ASSPQGGHSNQPQH TRBV5-1
ASSLVSGTDPYNEQF TRBV5-5
ASSKEVGTGELF TRBV11-2
ASSSGRGMRSTDTQY TRBV11-2
ASSPQPQGAYEQY TRBV9
ASSLAGGQGRPYGYT TRBV7-9
ASSLAATSGGLTDTQY TRBV5-8
ASGAGGHYNEQF TRBV12-5
ASSLNEPNTEAF TRBV10-2
ASSLGLGTGANVLT TRBV5-1
ASSQDRNNSPLH TRBV3-1/TRBV3-2
ASSTGTGSDTQY TRBV6-4
ASQRPSYEQY TRBV7-9
ASSGQGNHEQY TRBV2
ASSATGTGLYNEQF TRBV9
ASSFGTPSQETQY TRBV5-6